The next 21 T cell receptor beta chains were all read from a single sample in a study of shared clonotypes between healthy human individuals. Sequencing used immunoSEQ multiplex PCR; TCRdb keeps in-frame clones, though not all of them. In the table there are about 2.1 million clones, 85% to 95% of which are singletons. Positively selected for CCR7, the CD45RO-negative cells used as naive CD8 cells excluded terminally differentiated effector memory CD45RA+ cells. Sample: naive CD8+ T cells from PBMCs. These receptor sequences come from a man between 18 and 35 years old in good health. Some clones in this sample may be carry-over from other donors' samples.

The chain employs TRBV28 and TRBJ2-7; D is perhaps TRBD1 (5 bases). This CDR3 contains 15 residues. The germline V gene encodes CDR1 MDHEN and CDR2 SYDVKM. V lost 4 bases, J lost 7 bases, and 20 bases lay in between. CDR3 residues: CASSSDLRESREQYF. The CDR3 DNA follows: TGTGCCAGCAGTTCCGACCTCAGGGAATCGAGAGAGCAGTACTTC.

The V call is TRBV29-1, the J call TRBJ2-7, with 7 bases identical to TRBD2. After removal of 4 bases from V and 5 bases from J, the junction contained 20 bases not matched to a gene. This CDR3 spans 17 amino acids. Germline V CDR1 and CDR2: SQVTM, ANQGSEA. CDR3 sequence (DNA): TGCAGCGTTGGAGGTTGGGGAGGGGCTCCTAGTCCCCACGAGCAGTACTTC. Protein sequence: CSVGGWGGAPSPHEQYF.

The chain employs TRBV9 and TRBJ2-3, with D uncertain. CDR1 SGDLS and CDR2 YYNGEE come from the germline V gene. Trimming left V 3 bases short and J 3 bases short, with 14 bases between. The CDR3 is made up of 15 amino acids. The CDR3 bases are TGTGCCAGCAGCGCCGTTGGAGATGGGACAGATACGCAGTATTTT. As protein: CASSAVGDGTDTQYF. The entire variable domain, with the rest obtained from reference TRBV9 and TRBJ2-3, is as follows: DSGVTQTPKHLITATGQRVTLRCSPRSGDLSVYWYQQSLDQGLQFLIQYYNGEERAKGNILERFSAQQFPDLHSELNLSSLELGDSALYFCASSAVGDGTDTQYFGPGTRLTVL.

The gene calls are TRBV5-5 and TRBJ1-2; D possibly corresponds to TRBD1 (5 bases). The CDR3 consists of 15 residues. V lost 0 bases and J lost 8, with 17 bases in between. Germline V gene sequence: CDR1 SGHKS, CDR2 YYEKEE (reference sequence). The CDR3 sequence: CASSLARGDRRGYTF. CDR3 DNA: TGTGCCAGCAGCTTGGCTCGGGGGGATAGGCGAGGCTACACCTTC.

DNA of the CDR3: TGTGCCAGCAGCTTAGCGCAGGGGAGGAACACCGGGGAGCTGTTTTTT. Protein: CASSLAQGRNTGELFF. The V and J genes are TRBV11-1 and TRBJ2-2; D is possibly TRBD1 (6 bases). The CDR3 sequence is 16 residues long. Germline V gives CDR1 SGHAT, CDR2 FQDESV (reference sequence). V was clipped by 0 bases and J by 1 base, with 9 bases between them.

This chain connects TRBV4-1 to TRBJ2-7; 9 bases line up with TRBD1. The length of the CDR3 is 15 residues. Germline CDR1 reads MGHRA; CDR2 reads YSYEKL. Losses at the gene ends were 1 base for V and 4 bases for J; bases not matched to a gene: 5. The CDR3 DNA reads as TGCGCCAGCAGCCAAGGGACAGGGGCTACATACGAGCAGTACTTC. Protein sequence: CASSQGTGATYEQYF.

The J gene is TRBJ2-5, the V gene TRBV5-6; D unclear. The J call may be in error: the DNA end matches TRBJ2-7 better. Per the germline V gene, CDR1 is SGHDT and CDR2 is YYEEEE. The CDR3 totals 10 residues. The CDR3 nucleotides are TGTGCCAGCAGTGGGCACGAGCAGTACTTC. Protein: CASSGHEQYF.

This sequence joins TRBV7-9 and TRBJ1-3; D is ambiguous. The V and J ends lost 4 bases and 2 bases respectively, with 24 bases between them. Germline lookup yields CDR1 SEHNR and CDR2 FQNEAQ (reference sequence). This CDR3 region has 19 residues. The CDR3: CASSSTRRQTHSTGNTIYF. The CDR3 bases are TGTGCCAGCAGCTCGACCCGCCGACAAACTCATTCTACTGGAAACACCATATATTTT.

This chain links TRBV7-9 with TRBJ2-5, with TRBD1 matching over 9 bases. The CDR3 sequence is 14 residues long. V gave up 5 bases and J gave up 5 bases; unmatched junction bases: 6. CDR1 is SEHNR and CDR2 is FQNEAQ in the germline V gene (reference sequence). The CDR3: CASSATGGRETQYF. CDR3 nucleotide sequence: TGTGCCAGCAGCGCTACAGGGGGCCGTGAGACCCAGTACTTC.

The chain links TRBV27 to TRBJ2-7, with D uncertain. The germline CDR1 and CDR2 sequences are MNHEY and SMNVEV (reference sequence). The CDR3 sequence is 13 residues long. With 6 bases removed from V and 5 bases from J, the gap between germline ends came to 14 bases. CDR3 loop: CASSPSPVHEQYF. CDR3 DNA sequence: TGTGCCAGCAGCCCCTCCCCGGTCCACGAGCAGTACTTC.

The CDR3 loop reads CSAAAGTSGYNEQFF. The DNA of the CDR3 is TGCAGCGCCGCTGCCGGGACTAGCGGTTACAATGAGCAGTTCTTC. The rearrangement joins TRBV29-1 to TRBJ2-1, with TRBD2 matching over 11 bases. This CDR3 contains 15 residues. Losses at the gene ends were 7 bases for V and 4 bases for J; bases not matched to a gene: 9. From germline, CDR1 is SQVTM and CDR2 ANQGSEA.

The chain recombines TRBV27 with TRBJ1-5; D gene unclear. CDR3 length: 15 residues. The V gene lost 3 bases and the J gene lost 4 bases, with 13 bases spanning the gap. Germline V lookup: CDR1 MNHEY, CDR2 SMNVEV (reference sequence). The CDR3, as DNA: TGTGCCAGCAGTTTGGGATCGACTGGGAATCAGCCCCAGCATTTT. Protein: CASSLGSTGNQPQHF.

The chain joins TRBV5-6 to TRBJ1-1, with D uncertain. CDR3 size: 11 residues. Trimming pared 2 bases from V and 4 bases from J, leaving 3 bases between. Germline CDR1 SGHDT, CDR2 YYEEEE. CDR3 coding DNA: TGTGCCAGCAGCTTTCTCACTGAAGCTTTCTTT. Translation: CASSFLTEAFF.

The V call is TRBV11-2, the J call TRBJ2-5; D possibly corresponds to TRBD1 (5 bases). Germline V gene sequence: CDR1 SGHAT, CDR2 FQNNGV. Trimming removed 1 base from V and 2 bases from J, with 11 bases in between. This CDR3 has 15 amino acids. CDR3 DNA sequence: TGTGCCAGCAGCTTAGTCAGGGTTCGGCAAGAGACCCAGTACTTC. Protein: CASSLVRVRQETQYF. Based on the CDR3 plus reference TRBV11-2 and TRBJ2-5, the full variable domain is EAGVAQSPRYKIIEKRQSVAFWCNPISGHATLYWYQQILGQGPKLLIQFQNNGVVDDSQLPKDRFSAERLKGVDSTLKIQPAKLEDSAVYLCASSLVRVRQETQYFGPGTRLLVL.

CDR3 amino acids: CASSPPWTSFGFHEQFF. DNA of the CDR3: TGTGCCAGCTCTCCCCCTTGGACGTCCTTCGGTTTCCATGAGCAGTTCTTC. The chain joins TRBV28 to TRBJ2-1; D uncertain. Germline V gene sequence: CDR1 MDHEN, CDR2 SYDVKM. V lost 8 bases to trimming and J lost 8 bases, with 28 bases between them. This CDR3 comprises 17 residues.

This sequence joins TRBV7-9 and TRBJ2-2, with TRBD1 identical over 9 bases. V was pared by 5 bases and J by 4 bases, with 8 bases of the junction left unmatched. This CDR3 is built from 16 residues. Germline-derived CDR1 and CDR2 are SEHNR and FQNEAQ (reference sequence). The DNA of the CDR3 is TGTGCCAGCAGCACATGGGACAGGGTGCTCACCGGGGAGCTGTTTTTT. This codes for CASSTWDRVLTGELFF.

This chain links TRBV5-1 with TRBJ2-3; possibly TRBD2 for D (5 bases). Germline CDR1 and CDR2: SGHRS and YFSETQ. V was cut by 4 bases and J by 4 bases, with 16 bases left in between. CDR3 size: 15 residues. The CDR3: CASSQAEGWSDTQYF. Written as DNA, the CDR3 is TGCGCCAGCAGCCAAGCGGAAGGATGGTCAGATACGCAGTATTTT.

This chain links TRBV2 with TRBJ2-7, with TRBD2 matching 9 bases. Germline CDR1 SNHLY, CDR2 FYNNEI. The CDR3 consists of 18 residues. Losses at the gene ends were 8 bases for V and 3 bases for J; bases not matched to a gene: 20. The CDR3 region is CASRRAGTSLVRVYEQYF. The CDR3, as DNA: TGTGCCAGCCGTCGAGCCGGGACTAGCTTGGTGAGGGTCTACGAGCAGTACTTC.

CDR3 coding DNA: TGTGCCAGCAGCTTCAGGGACAATGAGCAGTTCTTC. Translated, it gives CASSFRDNEQFF. The chain carries TRBV11-2 and TRBJ2-1; tentative D call: TRBD1 (5 bases). V was cut by 3 bases and J by 5 bases, with 5 bases left in between. CDR3 length: 12 residues. CDR1 SGHAT and CDR2 FQNNGV come from the germline V gene.

V gene TRBV27 combines with J gene TRBJ2-7, with a possible D match to TRBD1 (5 bases). CDR3 size: 14 residues. Trimming took off 3 bases at V and 2 bases at J, with 11 bases between the two ends. The germline V gene encodes CDR1 MNHEY and CDR2 SMNVEV (reference sequence). The CDR3 nucleotides are TGTGCCAGCAGTTTCAGGGCCCCCCCCTACGAGCAGTACTTC. Encoded protein: CASSFRAPPYEQYF.

V gene TRBV28 combines with J gene TRBJ1-2; TRBD1 matches 7 bases. J gave up 4 bases and V 4 bases, and 6 bases lay outside the gene matches. Germline V gives CDR1 MDHEN, CDR2 SYDVKM. The CDR3 loop spans 14 amino acids. DNA for the CDR3: TGTGCCAGCAGTTATAGGGGGCAGGGCTATGGCTACACCTTC. This translates into CASSYRGQGYGYTF.